This is a list of T cell receptor beta chains from one sample in a study of cytotoxic CD8 clonotypes in ibrutinib-treated CLL. Sequencing was performed with immunoSEQ multiplex PCR; in TCRdb, only in-frame clones are kept and a portion is missing. The sample has some 140,000 clones; approximately 81% are singletons. Sequenced material: PBMCs, taken after 24 months of ibrutinib treatment. These receptors came from a human donor with chronic lymphocytic leukemia. Both conserved end residues are part of each CDR3. D genes are given only for firm matches. Size tells how often a clone was seen (once, few, many) or the class of an expanded clone, and some rows leave it out.

v_gene: TRBV30; abundance: few; j_gene: TRBJ1-1; d_gene: -; CDR3aa: CAWSVFGGTEAFF; CDR3nt: TGTGCCTGGAGTGTATTTGGCGGTACTGAAGCTTTCTTT
v_gene: TRBV5-1; abundance: -; j_gene: TRBJ1-4; d_gene: -; CDR3aa: CASSLAGRTNEKLFF; CDR3nt: TGCGCCAGCAGCCTGGCAGGCAGAACTAATGAAAAACTGTTTTTT
v_gene: TRBV29-1; abundance: -; j_gene: TRBJ1-2; d_gene: TRBD1; CDR3aa: CSVPGQGAGYGYTF; CDR3nt: TGCAGCGTTCCGGGACAGGGGGCCGGCTATGGCTACACCTTC
v_gene: TRBV4-1; abundance: -; j_gene: TRBJ1-4; d_gene: -; CDR3aa: CASSQGERTFNEKLFF; CDR3nt: TGCGCCAGCAGCCAAGGCGAGCGGACCTTTAATGAAAAACTGTTTTTT
v_gene: TRBV10-1; abundance: -; j_gene: TRBJ2-1; d_gene: -; CDR3aa: CASIHVGGANEQFF; CDR3nt: TGCGCCAGCATTCATGTTGGGGGGGCCAATGAGCAGTTCTTC
v_gene: TRBV19; abundance: -; j_gene: TRBJ2-3; d_gene: -; CDR3aa: CASGGGGQGWFTDTQYF; CDR3nt: TGTGCCAGTGGGGGGGGTGGACAGGGCTGGTTCACAGATACGCAGTATTTT
v_gene: TRBV10-3; abundance: -; j_gene: TRBJ1-5; d_gene: -; CDR3aa: CAISERAGGSNQPQHF; CDR3nt: TGTGCCATCAGTGAACGTGCGGGGGGCAGCAATCAGCCCCAGCATTTT
v_gene: TRBV16; abundance: -; j_gene: TRBJ2-3; d_gene: -; CDR3aa: CASSPRLGERLDTQYF; CDR3nt: TGTGCCAGCAGCCCCCGGTTGGGGGAGCGTCTAGATACGCAGTATTTT
v_gene: TRBV6-6; abundance: -; j_gene: TRBJ2-1; d_gene: -; CDR3aa: CASSYFSRREDNEQFF; CDR3nt: TGTGCCAGCAGTTACTTTAGTCGACGCGAGGACAATGAGCAGTTCTTC
v_gene: TRBV30; abundance: -; j_gene: TRBJ2-3; d_gene: -; CDR3aa: CAWSWNSDTQYF; CDR3nt: TGTGCCTGGAGTTGGAACTCGGATACGCAGTATTTT
v_gene: TRBV4-3; abundance: -; j_gene: TRBJ2-2; d_gene: -; CDR3aa: CASSQDMTGASWYPGELFF; CDR3nt: TGCGCCAGCAGCCAAGATATGACGGGGGCGTCTTGGTATCCCGGGGAGCTGTTTTTT
v_gene: TRBV9; abundance: -; j_gene: TRBJ1-3; d_gene: -; CDR3aa: CASSPPRLTLSGNTIYF; CDR3nt: TGTGCCAGCAGCCCGCCCAGATTAACCCTCTCTGGAAACACCATATATTTT
v_gene: TRBV30; abundance: once; j_gene: TRBJ1-1; d_gene: -; CDR3aa: CAWSVRLAVGTEAFF; CDR3nt: TGTGCCTGGAGTGTACGGTTGGCAGTTGGCACTGAAGCTTTCTTT
v_gene: TRBV30; abundance: -; j_gene: TRBJ1-6; d_gene: -; CDR3aa: CAWSLRADNSPLHF; CDR3nt: TGTGCCTGGAGTTTGAGAGCCGATAATTCGCCCCTCCACTTT
v_gene: TRBV6-1; abundance: once; j_gene: TRBJ1-6; d_gene: -; CDR3aa: CASSRRGLDNSPLHF; CDR3nt: TGTGCCAGCAGTAGGAGGGGATTGGATAATTCACCCCTCCACTTT
v_gene: TRBV6-1; abundance: -; j_gene: TRBJ1-1; d_gene: -; CDR3aa: CASSLKTHGGFF; CDR3nt: TGTGCCAGCAGCCTAAAAACCCACGGTGGTTTCTTT
v_gene: TRBV29-1; abundance: -; j_gene: TRBJ2-7; d_gene: TRBD2; CDR3aa: CSVGGIAGGSYEQYF; CDR3nt: TGCAGCGTTGGGGGAATAGCGGGGGGCTCCTACGAGCAGTACTTC
v_gene: TRBV6-6; abundance: few; j_gene: TRBJ1-6; d_gene: -; CDR3aa: CASSYRGASDSPLHF; CDR3nt: TGTGCCAGCAGTTATCGAGGGGCTTCCGATTCACCCCTCCACTTT
v_gene: TRBV2; abundance: -; j_gene: TRBJ2-1; d_gene: TRBD2; CDR3aa: CASSEEAGRAWFF; CDR3nt: TGTGCCAGCAGTGAAGAGGCAGGGAGGGCCTGGTTCTTC
v_gene: TRBV2; abundance: -; j_gene: TRBJ1-2; d_gene: -; CDR3aa: CASSTTGGPFLF; CDR3nt: TGTGCCAGCAGTACCACAGGTGGCCCCTTCCTCTTC
v_gene: TRBV19; abundance: -; j_gene: TRBJ1-5; d_gene: -; CDR3aa: CASSKSGDNQPQHF; CDR3nt: TGTGCCAGTAGTAAATCAGGGGACAATCAGCCCCAGCATTTT
v_gene: TRBV5-1; abundance: -; j_gene: TRBJ2-3; d_gene: TRBD2; CDR3aa: CASSLGLAGVTDTQYF; CDR3nt: TGCGCCAGCAGCTTAGGACTAGCGGGGGTCACAGATACGCAGTATTTT
v_gene: TRBV11-2; abundance: -; j_gene: TRBJ1-6; d_gene: TRBD1; CDR3aa: CASSPQGAPGNSPLHF; CDR3nt: TGTGCCAGCAGCCCCCAGGGGGCCCCGGGAAATTCACCCCTCCACTTT
v_gene: TRBV6-5; abundance: -; j_gene: TRBJ1-2; d_gene: -; CDR3aa: CASSYNTEINYGYTF; CDR3nt: TGTGCCAGCAGTTACAATACAGAAATTAACTATGGCTACACCTTC
v_gene: TRBV28; abundance: -; j_gene: TRBJ2-5; d_gene: -; CDR3aa: CASSLLIGGSLETQYF; CDR3nt: TGTGCCAGCAGTTTATTAATAGGGGGGTCTTTAGAGACCCAGTACTTC
v_gene: TRBV25-1; abundance: -; j_gene: TRBJ2-5; d_gene: -; CDR3aa: CASSQGRQTQYF; CDR3nt: TGTGCCAGCAGTCAGGGGAGGCAGACCCAGTACTTC
v_gene: TRBV5-1; abundance: -; j_gene: TRBJ2-1; d_gene: -; CDR3aa: CASSKLAHTSGEQFF; CDR3nt: TGCGCCAGCTCTAAACTAGCCCATACAAGCGGTGAGCAGTTCTTC
v_gene: TRBV7-9; abundance: -; j_gene: TRBJ1-1; d_gene: -; CDR3aa: CASSPHQGQSTTEAFF; CDR3nt: TGTGCCAGCAGCCCACACCAAGGGCAATCGACAACTGAAGCTTTCTTT
v_gene: TRBV15; abundance: -; j_gene: TRBJ2-3; d_gene: TRBD1; CDR3aa: CATSTGQGSTDTQYF; CDR3nt: TGTGCCACCAGCACAGGACAGGGAAGCACAGATACGCAGTATTTT
v_gene: TRBV30; abundance: -; j_gene: TRBJ2-7; d_gene: TRBD1; CDR3aa: CACRQGLGEQYF; CDR3nt: TGTGCCTGTAGACAGGGCTTGGGCGAGCAGTACTTC
v_gene: TRBV28; abundance: -; j_gene: TRBJ1-3; d_gene: -; CDR3aa: CASSLTAASGNTIYF; CDR3nt: TGTGCCAGCAGTTTAACGGCGGCCTCTGGAAACACCATATATTTT
v_gene: TRBV7-8; abundance: -; j_gene: TRBJ2-5; d_gene: TRBD2; CDR3aa: CASSPGRGVGKETQYF; CDR3nt: TGTGCCAGCAGTCCAGGGAGGGGTGTAGGGAAAGAGACCCAGTACTTC
v_gene: TRBV7-2; abundance: -; j_gene: TRBJ2-3; d_gene: -; CDR3aa: CASSPRGPTDTQYF; CDR3nt: TGTGCCAGCAGCCCCCGGGGGCCCACAGATACGCAGTATTTT
v_gene: TRBV5-6; abundance: -; j_gene: TRBJ2-3; d_gene: TRBD1; CDR3aa: CASSAGTGWATDTQYF; CDR3nt: TGTGCCAGCAGCGCGGGGACAGGGTGGGCCACAGATACGCAGTATTTT
v_gene: TRBV6-5; abundance: -; j_gene: TRBJ2-2; d_gene: TRBD2; CDR3aa: CASSYFGGATGELFF; CDR3nt: TGTGCCAGCAGTTACTTCGGGGGGGCCACCGGGGAGCTGTTTTTT
v_gene: TRBV28; abundance: -; j_gene: TRBJ1-6; d_gene: TRBD1; CDR3aa: CASSDRGLPSYNSPLHF; CDR3nt: TGTGCCAGCAGCGACAGGGGGCTCCCCTCCTATAATTCACCCCTCCACTTT